The 18 T cell receptor beta chains in this list originate from one sample, sequenced in a study of regulatory T cells in long-lasting Graves disease. Time point described: newly diagnosed GD, antithyroid drugs for less than 3 months. Making the TCR library involved RNA that had been extracted from PBMCs. In building TCR beta libraries, iRepertoire HTBI primers were used together with Arm-PCR of CDR3 regions. TCRdb called the multiplex PCR reads again in MiXCR, with one record for every CDR3 protein. Seen here are approximately 270,000 distinct CDR3 sequences, approximately 18% observed once, and the top ten hold about 14%. These records were also assigned to another study, of T cells in Graves' hyperthyroidism and ophthalmopathy.

The sequenced sample was peripheral blood mononuclear cells (PBMCs), obtained at new diagnosis, from a patient treated with antithyroid drugs. The source of these receptors is a young woman with Graves disease.

About this clonotype: A read error may explain this, as a much larger clone is one base away. The DNA of the CDR3 is TGTGCCAGCAGCTTAGCTGCTAGCGGGCACAATGAGCAGTTCTTC. It specifies CASSLAASGHNEQFF. The chain couples TRBV7-9 to TRBJ2-1, with 8 bases lining up with TRBD2. The length of the CDR3 is 15 residues. CDR1 is SEHNR and CDR2 is FQNEAQ in the germline V gene (reference sequence). Trimming at V came to 0 bases and at J to 5 bases, leaving 3 bases not matched to a gene.

The chain combines TRBV19 with TRBJ1-2, with D uncertain. The CDR3 loop spans 12 amino acids. Germline CDR1 reads LNHDA; CDR2 reads SQIVND (reference sequence). Deletions cut 4 bases from V and 3 bases from J, with 6 bases between. The DNA for the CDR3 is TGTGCCAGTAGTAGTCGGGACTATGGCTACACCTTC. Translation: CASSSRDYGYTF.

The sample holds many counts of this clonotype. The rearrangement uses TRBV5-8 and TRBJ1-2, with 10 positions matching TRBD1. After removal of 4 bases from V and 3 bases from J, the junction contained 9 bases not matched to a gene. Germline values: CDR1 SGHTS, CDR2 YDEGEE. The CDR3 is 16 residues long. The CDR3 sequence: CASSLWTGGSDYGYTF. The DNA of the CDR3 is TGTGCCAGCAGCCTCTGGACAGGGGGATCTGACTATGGCTACACCTTC.

The genes are TRBV20-1 and TRBJ2-5; D is uncertain. The V end lost 3 bases, the J end lost 3 bases, and 8 bases lay between the germline ends. CDR1 and CDR2 from the germline V gene are DFQATT and SNEGSKA (reference sequence). CDR3 length: 12 residues. Here the CDR3 DNA reads TGCAGTGCTAGCACAGACAAAGAGACCCAGTACTTC. This codes for CSASTDKETQYF.

This clonotype occurred many times. V is TRBV12-3 or TRBV12-4 and J is TRBJ1-1, with D possibly being TRBD1 (6 bases). The CDR3 has 15 amino acids. V lost 3 bases to trimming and J lost 5 bases, with 16 bases between them. CDR3 amino acids: CASSFQGGLGTEAFF. In nucleotides, the CDR3 is TGTGCCAGCAGTTTTCAAGGGGGGTTAGGTACTGAAGCTTTCTTT.

The sample holds many counts of this clonotype. The chain has TRBV6-1 and TRBJ1-1, with TRBD1 matching 7 bases. The germline V gene has CDR1 MNHNS and CDR2 SASEGT. The V segment lost 6 bases and the J segment 0 bases; nucleotides outside the gene matches: 4. The CDR3 consists of 14 residues. For the CDR3, the DNA is TGTGCCAGCAGGAGGGGGCCCGTGAACACTGAAGCTTTCTTT. Residues: CASRRGPVNTEAFF.

This clonotype was recorded many times. The rearrangement uses TRBV10-3 and TRBJ2-7, with D maybe TRBD1 (6 bases). V dropped 6 bases and J dropped 3 bases, with 15 bases sitting between them. This CDR3 has 14 amino acids. From germline, CDR1 is ENHRY and CDR2 SYGVKD. In DNA form, the CDR3 reads TGTGCCATCAGGAACCCAGGGGCTTTCTACGAGCAGTACTTC. Translation: CAIRNPGAFYEQYF.

Ten or more counts support this clonotype. This chain joins TRBV15 and TRBJ2-1, with 9 bases lining up with TRBD1. The V gene end was trimmed by 1 base and the J gene end by 8 bases; junction bases not matched to a gene: 9. Germline lookup yields CDR1 LNHNV and CDR2 YYDKDF (reference sequence). The CDR3 spans 16 residues. CDR3 in amino acids: CATSRVAGQGNYEQFF. CDR3 DNA: TGTGCCACCAGCAGAGTGGCGGGACAGGGAAATTATGAGCAGTTCTTC. The full variable domain, its missing parts supplied by reference TRBV15 and TRBJ2-1, is DAMVIQNPRYQVTQFGKPVTLSCSQTLNHNVMYWYQQKSSQAPKLLFHYYDKDFNNEADTPDNFQSRRPNTSFCFLDIRSPGLGDTAMYLCATSRVAGQGNYEQFFGPGTRLTVL.

For this clonotype: This may stem from a read error, because a much larger clone lies one nucleotide away. The chain is built from TRBV9 and TRBJ2-3; a weak D match, TRBD1 (5 bases). Germline V gene data show CDR1 as SGDLS and CDR2 as YYNGEE. The CDR3 is 12 residues long. For the CDR3, the DNA is TGTGCCAGCGGCGTAGGGGCAGATACGCAGTATTTT. As protein: CASGVGADTQYF.

The table lists this clonotype with many counts. The rearrangement links TRBV10-1 to TRBJ2-3, with 8 bases matching TRBD2. The CDR3 loop spans 14 amino acids. V lost 1 base to trimming and J lost 3 bases; unmatched junction nucleotides: 0. Germline CDR1 reads WNHNN; CDR2 reads SYGVQD (reference sequence). The CDR3 here is CASSELAGTDTQYF. CDR3 in DNA: TGCGCCAGCAGTGAGTTAGCGGGGACAGATACGCAGTATTTT.

This clonotype occurred many times. This chain joins TRBV10-3 and TRBJ1-1; D unresolved. CDR1 is ENHRY and CDR2 is SYGVKD in the germline V gene. This CDR3 is 16 amino acids long. Trimming shortened V by 0 bases and J by 1 base, and 12 bases separated the two germline ends. This chain's CDR3 is CAISESWGRPNTEAFF. CDR3 DNA: TGTGCCATCAGTGAGTCGTGGGGTCGACCGAACACTGAAGCTTTCTTT.

The chain is built from TRBV7-3 and TRBJ2-1, with 8 bases identical to TRBD1. With V trimmed by 4 bases and J by 7 bases, 6 bases remained unmatched. CDR3 size: 14 residues. Looked up from germline, CDR1 is SGHTA and CDR2 is FQGTGA. The CDR3: CASSSTGTGNEQFF. CDR3 coding DNA: TGTGCCAGCAGCTCCACCGGGACAGGTAATGAGCAGTTCTTC.

This clonotype showed up many times. The V and J genes are TRBV7-9 and TRBJ1-2; no reliable D call. V dropped 5 bases and J dropped 2 bases, with 9 bases sitting between them. In germline, CDR1 is SEHNR, CDR2 FQNEAQ (reference sequence). The CDR3 is made up of 13 amino acids. CDR3: CASSVLRNYGYTF. As DNA, the CDR3 is TGTGCCAGCAGCGTACTGCGGAACTATGGCTACACCTTC.

The CDR3 DNA follows: TGCAGTGCTAGACCCAGGTCTGCGTACGAGCAGTACTTC. It yields the protein CSARPRSAYEQYF. The chain links TRBV20-1 to TRBJ2-7; D gene unclear. Germline lookup yields CDR1 DFQATT and CDR2 SNEGSKA (reference sequence). The CDR3 sequence is 13 residues long. Between the trimmed V and J ends, which lost 2 bases and 4 bases, there was a span of 12 bases.

The genes are TRBV15 and TRBJ2-1; 9 bases match TRBD2. The CDR3 loop spans 18 amino acids. The germline CDR1 and CDR2 sequences are LNHNV and YYDKDF (reference sequence). V dropped 1 base and J dropped 4; count of bases not matched to a gene: 11. The CDR3: CATSRAPPGLAFYNEQFF. The CDR3 DNA is TGTGCCACCAGCAGAGCGCCCCCGGGACTAGCTTTTTACAATGAGCAGTTCTTC.

This clonotype was counted between two and nine times. This chain uses TRBV19 with TRBJ1-5; a possible D gene is TRBD1 (5 bases). The CDR3 is 11 residues long. CDR1 and CDR2 (germline): LNHDA, SQIVND (reference sequence). The V end was cut by 6 bases, the J end by 15 bases, with 15 bases between. CDR3: CASSQVGTSHF. DNA for the CDR3: TGTGCCAGTAGCCAAGTCGGGACTTCGCATTTT.

This clonotype has a count of ten or more. The chain links TRBV5-1 to TRBJ1-1; D not certain. Germline CDR1 and CDR2: SGHRS and YFSETQ. V was pared by 6 bases and J by 3 bases, with 6 bases between. This CDR3 contains 11 residues. CDR3 DNA: TGCGCCAGCAAGGGTTACACTGAAGCTTTCTTT. This sequence encodes CASKGYTEAFF. Drawing the rest from reference TRBV5-1 and TRBJ1-1, the complete variable domain is KAGVTQTPRYLIKTRGQQVTLSCSPISGHRSVSWYQQTPGQGLQFLFEYFSETQRNKGNFPGRFSGRQFSNSRSEMNVSTLELGDSALYLCASKGYTEAFFGQGTRLTVV.

This clonotype was found many times. V gene TRBV12-3 or TRBV12-4 combines with J gene TRBJ1-6; 9 nucleotides line up with TRBD1. V shed 3 bases and J 10 bases; nucleotides not matched to a gene: 7. The CDR3 has 15 amino acids. The DNA of the CDR3 is TGTGCCAGCAGTTTCCGGGACAGGGAAAAATCACCCCTCCACTTT. Its translation is CASSFRDREKSPLHF.